This T cell receptor (beta chain) is drawn from a study of shared clonotypes between healthy human individuals. This clone has just one count. Antigen specificity is unknown. The data were produced by immunoSEQ multiplex PCR, yet TCRdb's version contains in-frame clones alone and is incomplete. Altogether a few million clones are present, under 95% being singletons, with the ten largest covering around 0.38%. V gave up 0 bases and J gave up 6 bases; unmatched junction bases: 2. Germline loops: CDR1 GTSNPN, CDR2 SVGIG (reference sequence). CDR3 length equals 13 residues. Study-wide results and limits: Generally, estimated richness proved larger in naive subsets than it did in memory subsets.

This sequence originates from a man aged 18 to 30 in good health. Some clones in this sample may be carry-over from other donors' samples. This chain joins TRBV30 and TRBJ2-3, with 8 bases fitting TRBD2. The sequencing sample was made of naive CD4+ T cells from PBMCs. Subset of the sample: CD45RA+ positively selected. CDR3 in amino acids: CAWSVREGDTQYF. CDR3 sequence (DNA): TGTGCCTGGAGTGTCCGGGAGGGGGATACGCAGTATTTT.